Sequencing of this TCR beta chain was carried out in a study of shared clonotypes between healthy human individuals. Study-wide background: The study drew on two women and a few men aged 18 to 49 as donors.

V was pared by 4 bases and J by 3 bases, with 3 bases of the junction left unmatched. This CDR3 is 13 amino acids long. The germline V gene encodes CDR1 SGHVS and CDR2 FQNEAQ. Sequencing used immunoSEQ multiplex PCR; TCRdb keeps in-frame clones, though not all of them. The sample shows about 500,000 clones, roughly four fifths of them seen only once. V gene TRBV7-8 combines with J gene TRBJ2-7, with TRBD1 identical over 7 bases. The material sequenced was PBMCs. The TCR comes from a woman aged 40 to 50 in good health. Some clones in this sample may be carry-over from other donors' samples. This chain's CDR3 is CASSWGQNYEQYF. CDR3 DNA: TGTGCCAGCAGCTGGGGACAGAACTACGAGCAGTACTTC.